This T cell receptor (beta chain) was sequenced in a study of shared clonotypes between healthy human individuals. Study at large: With ages of 18 to 49, the donors were a couple of women and a few men. Study findings and constraints: Clonotype sharing across donors was expected to vary with sequencing depth.

With ten immunoSEQ deep assay plates, unsorted PBMC DNA underwent sequencing. TCRdb keeps only in-frame clones here, not all; method: immunoSEQ multiplex PCR. Of approximately 500,000 clones detected, around 79% appear once; the ten largest clones hold 10% to 15%. The junction had 5 bases not matched to a gene; V was cut back by 10 bases and J by 0 bases. Germline values: CDR1 MDHEN, CDR2 SYDVKM. The CDR3 length is 14 residues. In the case of this clone: Antigen unknown.

Tens of millions of PBMCs went into genomic DNA for unsorted samples. Source material: PBMCs. The gene calls are TRBV28 and TRBJ2-1; the match to TRBD2 covers 8 bases. The TCR originated in a woman aged 40 to 50 in good health. Some clones in this sample may be carry-over from other donors' samples. CDR3 DNA: TGTGCCACCGCGGGGGGAAGCTCCTACAATGAGCAGTTCTTC. It codes for CATAGGSSYNEQFF.